A single sample is the source of the 22 T cell receptor beta chains below, sequenced in a study of spatial heterogeneity in lung cancer. Study observations and caveats: For expanded intratumoral alpha and beta TCRs, counts tracked tumor mutation counts.

TCRdb called the 5' RACE reads again in MiXCR, with one record for every CDR3 protein. The table has approximately 20,000 distinct CDR3 sequences, roughly 3% seen once. These TCRs are of unknown antigen specificity. As to time point: sample taken at primary tumor resection. The specimen was lung tumor tissue, collected at surgery. The receptors stem from a male donor with early-stage non-small cell lung cancer.

This clonotype was observed many times. The chain is built from TRBV6-5 and TRBJ1-3; no clear D gene. V shed 4 bases and J shed 0 bases, with 13 bases lying between them. The CDR3 is made up of 16 amino acids. Germline V CDR1 and CDR2: MNHEY, SVGAGI. CDR3 region: CASSSGFFRSGNTIYF. CDR3 DNA: TGTGCCAGCAGTTCCGGGTTTTTTCGCTCTGGAAACACCATATATTTT.

This clonotype was recorded many times. This rearrangement joins TRBV7-8 to TRBJ2-1, with D possibly being TRBD1 (6 bases). The CDR3 length is 17 residues. The V gene's germline CDR1 is SGHVS and CDR2 FQNEAQ. The V gene lost 0 bases and the J gene lost 2 bases, with 14 bases spanning the gap. The CDR3 region is CASSLAHIRGAYNEQFF. Written as DNA, the CDR3 is TGTGCCAGCAGCTTAGCTCACATCAGGGGAGCCTACAATGAGCAGTTCTTC.

In this sample, this clonotype turned up many times. The chain uses TRBV7-9 and TRBJ2-7; D is uncertain. From germline, CDR1 is SEHNR and CDR2 FQNEAQ (reference sequence). This CDR3 is built from 11 residues. Trimming left V 8 bases short and J 0 bases short, with 5 bases between. CDR3 bases: TGTGCCAGCGAAGCCTCCTACGAGCAGTACTTC. Its protein product is CASEASYEQYF.

This clonotype was recorded at least ten times. The chain links TRBV5-6 to TRBJ2-1, with 8 bases matching TRBD1. This CDR3 spans 18 amino acids. Germline-derived CDR1 and CDR2 are SGHDT and YYEEEE. V was clipped by 0 bases and J by 2 bases; unmatched bases: 10. The CDR3 loop is CASSLVTGGLTPYNEQFF. Here the CDR3 DNA reads TGTGCCAGCAGCTTGGTTACAGGGGGTCTTACCCCCTACAATGAGCAGTTCTTC.

This clonotype was picked up many times. The rearrangement joins TRBV27 to TRBJ2-1; tentatively, D is TRBD1 (6 bases). The CDR3 totals 14 residues. The ends were cut back, 3 bases at V and 6 bases at J, with 12 bases in the middle. The V gene's germline CDR1 is MNHEY and CDR2 SMNVEV (reference sequence). The CDR3 region is CASSFWGRVNEQFF. The CDR3, as DNA: TGTGCCAGCAGTTTCTGGGGGCGCGTCAATGAGCAGTTCTTC.

In its sample, this clonotype was seen many times. The rearrangement joins TRBV28 to TRBJ1-5; 7 nucleotides agree with TRBD1. The CDR3 loop spans 14 amino acids. Per the germline V gene, CDR1 is MDHEN and CDR2 is SYDVKM. The junction had 1 base not matched to a gene; V was cut back by 5 bases and J by 0 bases. CDR3 sequence: CASSPGGSNQPQHF. In DNA, the CDR3 is TGTGCCAGCAGTCCAGGGGGTAGCAATCAGCCCCAGCATTTT.

This clonotype occurred many times. The V call is TRBV27, the J call TRBJ2-1; TRBD2 matches 10 bases. CDR1 and CDR2 from the germline V gene are MNHEY and SMNVEV (reference sequence). V dropped 3 bases and J dropped 7; count of bases not matched to a gene: 9. This CDR3 contains 16 residues. The CDR3 spells CASSLRAGGLGNEQFF. CDR3 nucleotides: TGTGCCAGCAGTTTGAGAGCGGGAGGGCTAGGTAATGAGCAGTTCTTC.

Many counts were recorded for this clonotype. The V gene is TRBV28, the J gene TRBJ1-4, with D perhaps TRBD1 (5 bases). Germline V gene lookup returns CDR1 MDHEN and CDR2 SYDVKM. Trimming removed 3 bases from V and 0 bases from J, with 8 bases in between. This CDR3 has 15 residues. For the CDR3, the DNA is TGTGCCAGCAGTTTTACAGGAGCAACTAATGAAAAACTGTTTTTT. It translates to CASSFTGATNEKLFF.

This clonotype was observed at least ten times. This chain joins TRBV4-1 and TRBJ1-1, with TRBD1 identical over 9 bases. Germline-derived CDR1 and CDR2 are MGHRA and YSYEKL. The V and J ends lost 3 bases and 8 bases, in that order; junction bases with no gene match: 7. The CDR3 has 14 residues. The DNA for the CDR3 is TGCGCCAGCAGCCAGGGACAGGGTGGAAGGGAAGCTTTCTTT. This codes for CASSQGQGGREAFF.

This clonotype was seen repeatedly, ten times or more. This sequence joins TRBV11-2 and TRBJ2-1, with TRBD2 matching 11 bases. The germline CDR1 and CDR2 sequences are SGHAT and FQNNGV. CDR3 length equals 16 residues. The junction had 7 bases not matched to a gene; V was cut back by 3 bases and J by 6 bases. The CDR3 region is CASSLRLAGIFNEQFF. For the CDR3, the DNA is TGTGCCAGCAGCTTGAGACTAGCGGGAATATTCAATGAGCAGTTCTTC.

This clonotype was observed at least ten times. The chain has TRBV30 and TRBJ2-1, with 10 bases aligning to TRBD2. V was clipped by 6 bases and J by 7 bases; unmatched bases: 12. CDR3 length equals 15 residues. Germline-derived CDR1 and CDR2 are GTSNPN and SVGIG (reference sequence). CDR3 sequence: CACQGGASGRNEQFF. Written as DNA, the CDR3 is TGTGCCTGTCAGGGAGGGGCTAGCGGGAGAAATGAGCAGTTCTTC.

This clonotype has a count of ten or more. This rearrangement joins TRBV5-1 to TRBJ1-4, with TRBD1 as a possible D gene (6 bases). The V end was cut by 6 bases, the J end by 0 bases, with 12 bases between. Germline V lookup: CDR1 SGHRS, CDR2 YFSETQ. This CDR3 contains 15 residues. This CDR3 reads CASKRGFATNEKLFF. CDR3 nucleotides: TGCGCCAGCAAAAGGGGGTTTGCAACTAATGAAAAACTGTTTTTT.

This clonotype was seen at least ten times. CDR3 DNA sequence: TGTGCCAGCAGTACACAGGGGTCCAATCAGCCCCAGCATTTT. Encoded protein: CASSTQGSNQPQHF. The chain joins TRBV27 to TRBJ1-5; 7 positions match TRBD1. Germline CDR1 and CDR2: MNHEY and SMNVEV (reference sequence). V was clipped by 5 bases and J by 3 bases; unmatched bases: 4. The CDR3 runs 14 residues.

This clonotype was seen ten or more times. The chain employs TRBV7-8 and TRBJ2-2; D is perhaps TRBD2 (6 bases). Germline V CDR1 and CDR2: SGHVS, FQNEAQ. Trimming removed 6 bases at V and 2 bases at J, with 13 bases between. This CDR3 comprises 15 residues. The CDR3 nucleotides are TGTGCCAGCAGACCACCGGGACTCAACACCGGGGAGCTGTTTTTT. Translating it yields CASRPPGLNTGELFF.

This clonotype has a count of ten or more. The chain uses TRBV7-9 and TRBJ2-7, with a weak D call TRBD1 (6 bases). Trimming left V 5 bases short and J 2 bases short, with 10 bases between. The CDR3 runs 13 residues. The germline V gene encodes CDR1 SEHNR and CDR2 FQNEAQ (reference sequence). DNA for the CDR3: TGTGCCAGCAGCCACGACAGGACCTACGAGCAGTACTTC. This encodes CASSHDRTYEQYF. Based on the CDR3 plus reference TRBV7-9 and TRBJ2-7, the full variable domain is DTGVSQNPRHKITKRGQNVTFRCDPISEHNRLYWYRQTLGQGPEFLTYFQNEAQLEKSRLLSDRFSAERPKGSFSTLEIQRTEQGDSAMYLCASSHDRTYEQYFGPGTRLTVT.

This clonotype was seen many times. The chain recombines TRBV7-2 with TRBJ2-2; 9 positions agree with TRBD2. The junction had 15 bases not matched to a gene; V was cut back by 5 bases and J by 5 bases. The CDR3 spans 18 residues. Germline V CDR1 and CDR2: SGHTA, FQGNSA. CDR3 in amino acids: CASSPMAGGIGGTGELFF. The CDR3 DNA reads TGTGCCAGCAGCCCGATGGCGGGAGGGATCGGTGGAACCGGGGAGCTGTTTTTT.

This clonotype was recorded at least ten times. The rearrangement joins TRBV7-9 to TRBJ2-3; D is uncertain. CDR1 and CDR2 from the germline V gene are SEHNR and FQNEAQ (reference sequence). Between the trimmed V and J ends, which lost 5 bases and 5 bases, there was a span of 14 bases. CDR3 length: 14 amino acids. The CDR3 spells CASSGSRSKDTQYF. The CDR3 DNA reads TGTGCCAGCAGCGGAAGTAGATCAAAAGATACGCAGTATTTT.

By share, this clonotype ranks as medium-sized. The CDR3 sequence is CASSHSVETGGEQYF. CDR3 DNA: TGTGCCAGCAGCCATAGCGTGGAGACGGGTGGCGAGCAGTACTTC. The J gene is TRBJ2-7, the V gene TRBV3-1, with a possible D match to TRBD2 (5 bases). The CDR3 consists of 15 residues. Germline-derived CDR1 and CDR2 are LGHDT and YNNKEL (reference sequence). V was clipped by 3 bases and J by 6 bases, with 18 bases between them.

In this sample, this clonotype turned up many times. V and J are TRBV5-1 and TRBJ2-6; possible D gene TRBD1, 5 bases. The CDR3 extends over 19 amino acids. Trimming pared 2 bases from V and 0 bases from J, leaving 18 bases between. Germline V gene sequence: CDR1 SGHRS, CDR2 YFSETQ. Written as DNA, the CDR3 is TGCGCCAGCAGCTTACGAGGACAAGTTTTAAGCTCTGGGGCCAACGTCCTGACTTTC. It is translated as CASSLRGQVLSSGANVLTF.

In this sample, this clonotype turned up many times. V gene TRBV20-1 combines with J gene TRBJ2-7; 11 nucleotides align to TRBD2. Germline CDR1 is DFQATT and CDR2 is SNEGSKA (reference sequence). The CDR3 contains 14 residues. J gave up 5 bases and V 6 bases, and 9 bases lay outside the gene matches. CDR3 DNA sequence: TGCAGTGCCCCGGTGACTAGCGGGATCCACGAGCAGTACTTC. Its protein product is CSAPVTSGIHEQYF.

This clonotype was detected many times. The chain is built from TRBV7-2 and TRBJ1-1; D not resolved. The CDR3 is 17 amino acids. Germline lookup yields CDR1 SGHTA and CDR2 FQGNSA. Trimming cost V 7 bases and J 1 base, with 22 bases left between them. As DNA, the CDR3 is TGTGCCAGCATCTCCCCCGCCGGTTTAGGGCCGAACACTGAAGCTTTCTTT. This codes for CASISPAGLGPNTEAFF. Full variable domain (missing parts from reference TRBV7-2 and TRBJ1-1): GAGVSQSPSNKVTEKGKDVELRCDPISGHTALYWYRQSLGQGLEFLIYFQGNSAPDKSGLPSDRFSAERTGGSVSTLTIQRTQQEDSAVYLCASISPAGLGPNTEAFFGQGTRLTVV.

By proportion, this clonotype is medium-sized. The chain joins TRBV7-2 to TRBJ1-1; TRBD1 is a possible D gene (5 bases). The CDR3 consists of 13 residues. Germline V gene sequence: CDR1 SGHTA, CDR2 FQGNSA. V lost 4 bases and J 1 base, leaving 7 bases between the germline ends. CDR3 sequence: CASSSQENTEAFF. CDR3 in DNA: TGTGCCAGCAGCTCACAGGAGAACACTGAAGCTTTCTTT.